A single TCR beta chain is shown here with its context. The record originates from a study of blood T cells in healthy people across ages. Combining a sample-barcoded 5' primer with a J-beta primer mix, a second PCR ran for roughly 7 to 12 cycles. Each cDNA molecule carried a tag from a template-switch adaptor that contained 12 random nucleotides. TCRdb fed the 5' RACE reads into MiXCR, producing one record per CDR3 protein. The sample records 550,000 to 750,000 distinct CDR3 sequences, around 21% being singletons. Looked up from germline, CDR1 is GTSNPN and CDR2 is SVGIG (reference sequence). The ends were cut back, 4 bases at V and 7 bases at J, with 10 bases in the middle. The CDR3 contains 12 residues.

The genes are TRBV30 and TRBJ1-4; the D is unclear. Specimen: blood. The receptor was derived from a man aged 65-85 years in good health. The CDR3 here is CAWNLRTEKLFF. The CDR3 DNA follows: TGTGCCTGGAATCTAAGGACTGAAAAACTGTTTTTT.